This TCR beta chain was sequenced during a study of blood T cell repertoires in COVID-19. Turning to the study itself: From T cells, B-cell-depleted T cells, or PBMCs came the material, which was cDNA or gDNA.

Data came from immunoSEQ multiplex PCR; TCRdb stores just in-frame clones and leaves some out. The repertoire includes 40,000 to 45,000 clones, about 86% of them detected once, and 3.5% to 5% sits in the top ten. Trimming took off 3 bases at V and 4 bases at J, with 11 bases between the two ends. Germline values: CDR1 LNHDA, CDR2 SQIVND (reference sequence). The length of the CDR3 is 14 residues. Seattle participants joined during active infection and were tracked over time. Sequencing was done on a sample of peripheral blood. This rearrangement joins TRBV19 to TRBJ2-3; D is perhaps TRBD2 (6 bases). This TCR came from a middle-aged man with COVID-19, enrolled during active disease. The CDR3 is CASSIRGIADTQYF. CDR3 DNA sequence: TGTGCCAGTAGTATCCGGGGGATCGCAGATACGCAGTATTTT.